Detailed here is one T cell receptor (beta chain). Its specificity is unknown. The data stem from a study of cytotoxic CD8 clonotypes in ibrutinib-treated CLL. Clones were read by immunoSEQ multiplex PCR, and TCRdb kept only the in-frame ones, dropping some. The repertoire holds around 15,000 clones, 68% seen once, with 18% in the top ten. Study-wide points: Clonality (at baseline) was higher than in age-matched healthy donors and tracked circulating CD8+ T-cell counts.

This receptor was obtained from a human donor with chronic lymphocytic leukemia. Specimen: PBMCs, collected before ibrutinib treatment.

The CDR3, as DNA: TGTGCCAGCAGTCCAACAGGGGCGGATTCACCCCTCCACTTT. Translating gives CASSPTGADSPLHF. The chain employs TRBV6-5 and TRBJ1-6; 7 nucleotides agree with TRBD1. From germline, CDR1 is MNHEY and CDR2 SVGAGI. The trim removed 5 bases at V and 8 bases at J, leaving 6 bases unmatched. This CDR3 spans 14 amino acids.